The clone carrying this T cell receptor (beta chain) was picked up a small number of times. What it binds is not known. Sequencing used cDNA as its template, made by extracting RNA and reverse transcribing it. The protocol was immunoSEQ multiplex PCR, while the TCRdb copy is restricted to in-frame clones and leaves out a portion. The sample holds about 130,000 clones, 49% seen once. Looked up from germline, CDR1 is SGHAT and CDR2 is FQNNGV. The ends lost 0 bases at V and 0 bases at J; junction bases unmatched: 9. CDR3 length: 18 amino acids. This entry belongs to a study of CD8+ T cells in alopecia areata. Findings and limits, study-wide: Mice showed clearer TCR sharing than patients did, a gap that was possibly HLA-related.

The rearrangement uses TRBV11-2 and TRBJ1-1; 8 bases agree with TRBD1. The sequences come from CD8+ T cells sorted from blood, collected at week 0. This clonotype was obtained from a human donor with alopecia areata. CDR3 nucleotide sequence: TGTGCCAGCAGCTTAGATTTGTCCCAGGGGGCGATGAACACTGAAGCTTTCTTT. It specifies CASSLDLSQGAMNTEAFF. The full variable domain, its missing parts supplied by reference TRBV11-2 and TRBJ1-1, is EAGVAQSPRYKIIEKRQSVAFWCNPISGHATLYWYQQILGQGPKLLIQFQNNGVVDDSQLPKDRFSAERLKGVDSTLKIQPAKLEDSAVYLCASSLDLSQGAMNTEAFFGQGTRLTVV.